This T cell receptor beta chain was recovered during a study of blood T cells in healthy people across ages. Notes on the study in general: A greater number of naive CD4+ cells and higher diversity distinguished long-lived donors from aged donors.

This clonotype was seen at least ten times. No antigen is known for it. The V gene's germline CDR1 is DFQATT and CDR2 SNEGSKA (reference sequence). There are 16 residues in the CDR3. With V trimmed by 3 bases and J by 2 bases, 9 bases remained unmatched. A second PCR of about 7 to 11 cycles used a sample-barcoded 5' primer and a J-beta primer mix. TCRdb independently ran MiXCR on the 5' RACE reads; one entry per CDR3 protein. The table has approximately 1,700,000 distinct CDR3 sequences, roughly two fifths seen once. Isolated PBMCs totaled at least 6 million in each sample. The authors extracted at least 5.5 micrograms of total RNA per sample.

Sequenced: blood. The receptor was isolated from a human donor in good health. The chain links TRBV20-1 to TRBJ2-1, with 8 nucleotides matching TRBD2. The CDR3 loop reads CSASSLRGATYNEQFF. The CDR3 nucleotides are TGCAGTGCTAGTTCGTTGCGGGGGGCCACCTACAATGAGCAGTTCTTC.